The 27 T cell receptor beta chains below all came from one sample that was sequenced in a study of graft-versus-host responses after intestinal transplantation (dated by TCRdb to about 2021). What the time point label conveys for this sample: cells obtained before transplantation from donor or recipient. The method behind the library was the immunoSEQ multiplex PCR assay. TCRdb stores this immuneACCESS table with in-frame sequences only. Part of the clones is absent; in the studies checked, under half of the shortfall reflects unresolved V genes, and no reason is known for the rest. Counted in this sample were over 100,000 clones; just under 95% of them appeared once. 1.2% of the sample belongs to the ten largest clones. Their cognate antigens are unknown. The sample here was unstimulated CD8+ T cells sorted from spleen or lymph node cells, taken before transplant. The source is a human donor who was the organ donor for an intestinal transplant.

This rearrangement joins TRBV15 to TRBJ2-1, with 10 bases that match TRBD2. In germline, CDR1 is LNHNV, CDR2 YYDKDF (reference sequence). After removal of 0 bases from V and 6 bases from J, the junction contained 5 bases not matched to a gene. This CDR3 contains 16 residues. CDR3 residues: CATSREASGRPNEQFF. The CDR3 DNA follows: TGTGCCACCAGCAGAGAGGCTAGCGGGAGACCCAATGAGCAGTTCTTC.

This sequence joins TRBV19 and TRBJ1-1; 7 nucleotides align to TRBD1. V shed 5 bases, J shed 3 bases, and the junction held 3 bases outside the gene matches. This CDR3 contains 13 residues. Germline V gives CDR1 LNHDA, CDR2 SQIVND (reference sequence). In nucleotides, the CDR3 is TGTGCCAGTAGTGCCGGGACAGACACTGAAGCTTTCTTT. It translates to CASSAGTDTEAFF.

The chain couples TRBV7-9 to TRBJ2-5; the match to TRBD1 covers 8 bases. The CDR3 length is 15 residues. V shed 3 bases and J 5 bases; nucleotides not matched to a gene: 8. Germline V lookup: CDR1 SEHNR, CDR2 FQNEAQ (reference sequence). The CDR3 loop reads CASSLDRVVMETQYF. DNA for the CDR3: TGTGCCAGCAGCTTGGACAGGGTTGTGATGGAGACCCAGTACTTC.

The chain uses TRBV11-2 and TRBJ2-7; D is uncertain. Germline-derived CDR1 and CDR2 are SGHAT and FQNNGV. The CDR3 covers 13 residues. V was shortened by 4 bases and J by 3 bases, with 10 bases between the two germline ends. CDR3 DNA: TGTGCCAGCAGCTCCGCGGCTGGCTACGAGCAGTACTTC. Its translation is CASSSAAGYEQYF.

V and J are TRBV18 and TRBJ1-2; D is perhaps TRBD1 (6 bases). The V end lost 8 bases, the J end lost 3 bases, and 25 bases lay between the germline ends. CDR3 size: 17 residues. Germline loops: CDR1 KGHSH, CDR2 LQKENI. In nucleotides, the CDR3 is TGTGCCAGCCACCCGGGACATGTCTTCAGGTGGGACTATGGCTACACCTTC. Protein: CASHPGHVFRWDYGYTF.

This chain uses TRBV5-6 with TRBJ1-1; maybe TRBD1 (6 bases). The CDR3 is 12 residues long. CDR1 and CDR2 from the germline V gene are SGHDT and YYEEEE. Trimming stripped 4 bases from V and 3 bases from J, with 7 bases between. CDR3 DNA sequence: TGTGCCAGCAGCCCAGGGGACACTGAAGCTTTCTTT. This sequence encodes CASSPGDTEAFF. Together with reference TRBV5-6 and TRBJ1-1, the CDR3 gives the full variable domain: DAGVTQSPTHLIKTRGQQVTLRCSPKSGHDTVSWYQQALGQGPQFIFQYYEEEERQRGNFPDRFSGHQFPNYSSELNVNALLLGDSALYLCASSPGDTEAFFGQGTRLTVV.

CDR3 residues: CAWGQGDEQYF. The CDR3 bases are TGTGCCTGGGGACAGGGGGACGAGCAGTACTTC. The chain is built from TRBV30 and TRBJ2-7; TRBD1 agrees at 10 bases. This CDR3 has 11 amino acids. V dropped 5 bases and J dropped 5; count of bases not matched to a gene: 0. CDR1 is GTSNPN, CDR2 SVGIG, per germline (reference sequence).

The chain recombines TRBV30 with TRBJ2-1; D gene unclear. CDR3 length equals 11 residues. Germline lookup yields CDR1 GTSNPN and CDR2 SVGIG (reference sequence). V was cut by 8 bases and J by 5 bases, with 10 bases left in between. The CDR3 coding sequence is TGTGCCCACACGGGCAACAATGAGCAGTTCTTC. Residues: CAHTGNNEQFF.

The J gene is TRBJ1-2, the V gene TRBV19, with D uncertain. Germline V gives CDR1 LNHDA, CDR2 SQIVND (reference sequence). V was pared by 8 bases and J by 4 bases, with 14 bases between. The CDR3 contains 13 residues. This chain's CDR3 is CASSPTQFYGYTF. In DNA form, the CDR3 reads TGTGCCAGTTCTCCCACGCAGTTCTATGGCTACACCTTC.

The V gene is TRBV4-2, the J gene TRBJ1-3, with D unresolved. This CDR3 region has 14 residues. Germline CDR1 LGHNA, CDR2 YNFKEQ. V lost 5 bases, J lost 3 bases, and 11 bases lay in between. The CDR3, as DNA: TGTGCCAGCAGCGGTCGGGAATTTGGAAACACCATATATTTT. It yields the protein CASSGREFGNTIYF.

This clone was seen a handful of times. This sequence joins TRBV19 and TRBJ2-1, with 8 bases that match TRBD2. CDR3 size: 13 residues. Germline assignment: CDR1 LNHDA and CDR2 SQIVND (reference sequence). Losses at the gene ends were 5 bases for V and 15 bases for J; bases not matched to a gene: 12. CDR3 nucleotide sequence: TGTGCCAGTAGTCCCGGACTAGCAGGCCTACTGTTCTTC. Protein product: CASSPGLAGLLFF.

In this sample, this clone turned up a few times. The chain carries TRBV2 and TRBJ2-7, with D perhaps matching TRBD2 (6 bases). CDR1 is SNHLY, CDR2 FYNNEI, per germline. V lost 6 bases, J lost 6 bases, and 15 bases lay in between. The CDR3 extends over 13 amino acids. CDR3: CASRRDGGVEQYF. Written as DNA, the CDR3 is TGTGCCAGCAGGCGGGATGGAGGCGTCGAGCAGTACTTC.

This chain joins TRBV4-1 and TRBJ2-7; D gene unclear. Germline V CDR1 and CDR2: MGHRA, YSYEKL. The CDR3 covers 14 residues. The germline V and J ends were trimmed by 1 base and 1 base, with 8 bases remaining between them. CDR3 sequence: CASSQGMGSYEQYF. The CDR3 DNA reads TGCGCCAGCAGCCAAGGGATGGGATCCTACGAGCAGTACTTC.

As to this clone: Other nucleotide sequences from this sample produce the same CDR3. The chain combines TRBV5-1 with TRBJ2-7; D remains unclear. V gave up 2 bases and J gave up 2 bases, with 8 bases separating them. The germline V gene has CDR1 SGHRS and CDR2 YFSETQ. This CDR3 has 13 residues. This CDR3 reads CASSFGIPYEQYF. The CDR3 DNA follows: TGCGCCAGCAGCTTTGGTATACCCTACGAGCAGTACTTC.

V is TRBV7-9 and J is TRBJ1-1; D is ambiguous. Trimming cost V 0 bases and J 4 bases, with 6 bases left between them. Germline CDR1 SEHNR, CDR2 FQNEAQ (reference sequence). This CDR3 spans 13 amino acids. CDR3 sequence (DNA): TGTGCCAGCAGCTTAGCGGTAACCACTGAAGCTTTCTTT. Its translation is CASSLAVTTEAFF.

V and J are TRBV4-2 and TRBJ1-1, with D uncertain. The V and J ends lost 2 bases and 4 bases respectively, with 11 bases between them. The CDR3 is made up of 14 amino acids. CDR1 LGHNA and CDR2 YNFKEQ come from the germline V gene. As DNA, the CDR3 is TGTGCCAGCAGCCAACCCAGGCTGTCCACTGAAGCTTTCTTT. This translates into CASSQPRLSTEAFF.

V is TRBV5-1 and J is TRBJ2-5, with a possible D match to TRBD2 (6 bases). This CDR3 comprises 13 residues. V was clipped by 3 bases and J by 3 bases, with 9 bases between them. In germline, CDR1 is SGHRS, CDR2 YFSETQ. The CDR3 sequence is CASSWGLEETQYF. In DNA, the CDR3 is TGCGCCAGCAGCTGGGGACTTGAAGAGACCCAGTACTTC.

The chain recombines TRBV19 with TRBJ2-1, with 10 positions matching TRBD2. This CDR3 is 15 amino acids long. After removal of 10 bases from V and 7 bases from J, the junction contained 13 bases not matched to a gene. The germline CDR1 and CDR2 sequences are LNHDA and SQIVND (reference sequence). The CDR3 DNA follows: TGTGCCACCAAATATATAGCGGGAGGAGGGAATGAGCAGTTCTTC. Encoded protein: CATKYIAGGGNEQFF.

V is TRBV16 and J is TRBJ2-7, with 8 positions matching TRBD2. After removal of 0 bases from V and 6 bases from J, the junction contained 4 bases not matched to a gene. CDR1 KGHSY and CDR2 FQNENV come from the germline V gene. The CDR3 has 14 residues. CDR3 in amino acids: CASSQSERGSEQYF. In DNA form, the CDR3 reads TGTGCCAGCAGCCAATCGGAGCGGGGGAGCGAGCAGTACTTC.

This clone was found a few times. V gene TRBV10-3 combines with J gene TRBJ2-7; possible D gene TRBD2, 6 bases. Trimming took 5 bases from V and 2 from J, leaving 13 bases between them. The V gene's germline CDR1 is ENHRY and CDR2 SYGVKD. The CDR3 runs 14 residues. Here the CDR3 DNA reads TGTGCCATCAGTTCCGGGGGTTACCCCTACGAGCAGTACTTC. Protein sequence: CAISSGGYPYEQYF.

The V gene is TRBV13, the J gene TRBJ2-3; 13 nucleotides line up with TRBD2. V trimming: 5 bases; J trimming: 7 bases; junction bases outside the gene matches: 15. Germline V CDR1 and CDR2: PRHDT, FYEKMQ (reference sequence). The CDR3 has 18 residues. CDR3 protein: CASSDGTSGDPALNTQYF. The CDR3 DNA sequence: TGTGCCAGCAGCGACGGGACTAGCGGGGACCCCGCGTTGAATACGCAGTATTTT.

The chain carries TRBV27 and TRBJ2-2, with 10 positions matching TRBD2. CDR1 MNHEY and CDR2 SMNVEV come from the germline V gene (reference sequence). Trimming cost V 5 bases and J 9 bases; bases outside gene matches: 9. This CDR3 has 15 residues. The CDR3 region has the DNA TGTGCCAGCAGTCTGGGAGCGGGAGGGCCTAGGGAGCTGTTTTTT. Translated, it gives CASSLGAGGPRELFF.

DNA for the CDR3: TGTGCCAGCAGTTTTGCCATCACAGATACGCAGTATTTT. Its protein product is CASSFAITDTQYF. The J gene is TRBJ2-3, the V gene TRBV27, with no clear D. Trimming stripped 3 bases from V and 2 bases from J, with 6 bases between. CDR1 is MNHEY, CDR2 SMNVEV, per germline (reference sequence). The CDR3 runs 13 residues.

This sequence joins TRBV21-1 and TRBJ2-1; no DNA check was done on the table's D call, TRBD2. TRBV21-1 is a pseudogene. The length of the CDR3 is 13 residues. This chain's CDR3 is CASSKSLRYEQFF. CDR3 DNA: TGTGCCAGCAGCAAGTCTTTACGGTATGAGCAGTTCTTC.

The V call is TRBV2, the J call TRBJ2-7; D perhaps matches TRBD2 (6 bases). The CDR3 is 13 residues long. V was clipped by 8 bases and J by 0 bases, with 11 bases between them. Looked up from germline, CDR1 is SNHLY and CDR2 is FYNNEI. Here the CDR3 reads CASLIGSSYEQYF. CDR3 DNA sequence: TGTGCCAGCCTAATCGGGAGCTCCTACGAGCAGTACTTC.

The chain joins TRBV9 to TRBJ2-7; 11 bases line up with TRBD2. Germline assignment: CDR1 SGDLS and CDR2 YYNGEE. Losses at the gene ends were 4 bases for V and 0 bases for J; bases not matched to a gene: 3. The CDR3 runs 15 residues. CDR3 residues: CASSLGLAGSYEQYF. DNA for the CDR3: TGTGCCAGCAGCCTCGGACTAGCGGGCTCCTACGAGCAGTACTTC.

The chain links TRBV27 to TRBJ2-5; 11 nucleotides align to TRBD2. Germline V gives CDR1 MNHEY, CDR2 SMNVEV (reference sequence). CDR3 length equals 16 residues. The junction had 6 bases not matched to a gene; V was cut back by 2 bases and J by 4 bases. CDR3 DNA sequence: TGTGCCAGCAGTTTACTAGCGGGAGGACGAGTAGAGACCCAGTACTTC. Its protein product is CASSLLAGGRVETQYF.